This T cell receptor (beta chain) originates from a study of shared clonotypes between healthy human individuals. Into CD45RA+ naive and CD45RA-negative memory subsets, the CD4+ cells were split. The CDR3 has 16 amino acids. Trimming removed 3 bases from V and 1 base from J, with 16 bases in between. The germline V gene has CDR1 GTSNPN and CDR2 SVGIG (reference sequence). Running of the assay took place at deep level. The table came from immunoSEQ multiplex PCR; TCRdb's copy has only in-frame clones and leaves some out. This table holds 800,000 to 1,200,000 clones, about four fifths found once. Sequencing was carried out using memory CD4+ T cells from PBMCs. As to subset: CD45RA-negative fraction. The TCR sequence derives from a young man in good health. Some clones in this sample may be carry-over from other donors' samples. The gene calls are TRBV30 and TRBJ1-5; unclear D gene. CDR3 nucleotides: TGTGCCTGGAGCTCGAACTGGGGTCAAAGCAATCAGCCCCAGCATTTT. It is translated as CAWSSNWGQSNQPQHF.